Each of the 5 T cell receptor beta chains below was sequenced from the same sample in a study of beta chain features in type 1 diabetes. Investigators reverse transcribed all isolated RNA, so they sequenced expressed TCRB transcripts. Clones were read by immunoSEQ multiplex PCR, and TCRdb kept only the in-frame ones, dropping some. Of about 270,000 clones listed, 13% to 15% are singletons. The specimen was naive CD4+ T cells from blood. These receptors were taken from a woman aged 40-49 years in good health.

The V gene is TRBV9, the J gene TRBJ2-2, with D uncertain. CDR1 SGDLS and CDR2 YYNGEE come from the germline V gene. Deletions cut 0 bases from V and 9 bases from J, with 18 bases between. This CDR3 is 16 amino acids long. This chain's CDR3 is CASSVGAVPAIRELFF. DNA of the CDR3: TGTGCCAGCAGCGTAGGGGCCGTGCCCGCAATCAGGGAGCTGTTTTTT.

This clone was seen only a few times. The V call is TRBV18, the J call TRBJ2-7; D may be TRBD1 (6 bases). CDR3 length equals 14 residues. Per germline, CDR1 KGHSH and CDR2 LQKENI. Trimming took off 3 bases at V and 3 bases at J, with 12 bases between the two ends. The CDR3 bases are TGTGCCAGCTCACCTAGACAGGAGAACTACGAGCAGTACTTC. It specifies CASSPRQENYEQYF.

This clone was counted a few times. V and J are TRBV6-5 and TRBJ2-4; 10 bases are a match to TRBD1. There are 15 residues in the CDR3. V lost 0 bases to trimming and J lost 7 bases; unmatched junction nucleotides: 3. The germline CDR1 and CDR2 sequences are MNHEY and SVGAGI. CDR3 sequence: CASSYSGTGANIQYF. In DNA, the CDR3 is TGTGCCAGCAGTTACTCTGGGACAGGGGCCAACATTCAGTACTTC.

This clone was found once. J is TRBJ2-4 and V is TRBV4-3, with D unresolved. Germline CDR1 and CDR2: LGHNA and YSLEER. This CDR3 has 14 amino acids. Deletions cut 1 base from V and 4 bases from J, with 8 bases between. The CDR3 is CASSQVGQKNIQYF. The DNA of the CDR3 is TGCGCCAGCAGCCAAGTTGGGCAGAAAAACATTCAGTACTTC.

This chain links TRBV2 with TRBJ2-5; D not resolved. The CDR3 loop spans 13 amino acids. V dropped 5 bases and J dropped 2 bases, with 9 bases sitting between them. Germline V gene sequence: CDR1 SNHLY, CDR2 FYNNEI. In DNA form, the CDR3 reads TGTGCCAGCAGTCAAGGGCGGCAAGAGACCCAGTACTTC. Translated, it gives CASSQGRQETQYF.